This record looks at one T cell receptor beta chain sequence and its context. Some clones are missing from TCRdb's copy, which holds only in-frame ones; the method was immunoSEQ multiplex PCR. Of 75,000 to 100,000 clones in the sample, 92% were seen once. This entry belongs to a study of T cell changes during pregnancy in multiple sclerosis. The V end was cut by 0 bases, the J end by 0 bases, with 12 bases between. Per the germline V gene, CDR1 is SGHVS and CDR2 is FNYEAQ. CDR3 length: 18 residues. The receptor was derived from a female donor with multiple sclerosis, enrolled in a pregnancy study. This chain uses TRBV7-6 with TRBJ2-6; TRBD1 might be the D (6 bases). The sample here was peripheral blood, taken after pregnancy. The CDR3 DNA reads TGTGCCAGCAGCTTAGCCGGGACATATAGCTCTGGGGCCAACGTCCTGACTTTC. Its protein product is CASSLAGTYSSGANVLTF.